The 2 T cell receptor beta chains below all came from one sample that was sequenced in a study of T cell responses to AZD1222 COVID-19 vaccine. TCRdb's table, derived via immunoSEQ multiplex PCR, lists solely in-frame clones and lacks some. The data contain 100,000 to 150,000 clones, over 90% of them seen just once; the ten biggest clones take up about 5%. This sample comprised peripheral blood, obtained on day 0 of AZD1222 vaccination. These TCRs come from an adult in good health.

The CDR3 spells CATSDLQRREGGHNEQFF. CDR3 DNA sequence: TGTGCCACCAGTGATTTGCAGAGGCGGGAGGGGGGTCACAATGAGCAGTTCTTC. The chain recombines TRBV24-1 with TRBJ2-1, with TRBD2 matching 9 bases. This CDR3 contains 18 residues. Germline values: CDR1 KGHDR, CDR2 SFDVKD. V was pared by 0 bases and J by 5 bases, with 10 bases of the junction left unmatched.

The rearrangement uses TRBV6-1 and TRBJ1-2; D uncertain. Germline CDR1 MNHNS, CDR2 SASEGT. There are 14 residues in the CDR3. V was shortened by 1 base and J by 4 bases, with 10 bases between the two germline ends. The CDR3 nucleotides read TGTGCCAGCAGTGAAGGGAGCCGGGGCTATGGCTACACCTTC. It yields the protein CASSEGSRGYGYTF.